The 17 T cell receptor beta chains given below trace back to one sample, sequenced in a study of beta chain features in type 1 diabetes. Expressed TCRB transcripts were sequenced because the isolated RNA had all been reverse transcribed beforehand. The repertoire was sequenced with immunoSEQ multiplex PCR; TCRdb's copy has only in-frame clones and lacks some. The sample carries 250,000 to 300,000 clones, under 8.5% recorded once. Input material: central memory CD4+ T cells from blood. The receptors stem from a woman between 18 and 29 years old in good health.

The chain links TRBV7-9 to TRBJ1-5; D is unclear. The V gene's germline CDR1 is SEHNR and CDR2 FQNEAQ (reference sequence). The V and J ends lost 5 bases and 7 bases respectively, with 12 bases between them. The CDR3 has 13 residues. The CDR3 DNA reads as TGTGCCAGCAGCCCTTGGACGGACCAGCCCCAGCATTTT. It encodes CASSPWTDQPQHF.

This clone was counted at least ten times. The chain links TRBV7-2 to TRBJ2-2; D remains ambiguous. Germline assignment: CDR1 SGHTA and CDR2 FQGNSA. The CDR3 loop spans 13 amino acids. With 0 bases removed from V and 4 bases from J, the gap between germline ends came to 3 bases. The CDR3 region has the DNA TGTGCCAGCAGCTTAGCGGGCACCGGGGAGCTGTTTTTT. It is translated as CASSLAGTGELFF. The whole variable domain, remainder taken from reference TRBV7-2 and TRBJ2-2, is GAGVSQSPSNKVTEKGKDVELRCDPISGHTALYWYRQSLGQGLEFLIYFQGNSAPDKSGLPSDRFSAERTGGSVSTLTIQRTQQEDSAVYLCASSLAGTGELFFGEGSRLTVL.

The chain joins TRBV5-1 to TRBJ1-2, with 7 bases that match TRBD1. V lost 1 base and J lost 2; bases outside the gene matches: 5. CDR1 and CDR2 (germline): SGHRS, YFSETQ. The CDR3 consists of 15 residues. Written as DNA, the CDR3 is TGCGCCAGCAGCTTGACAGGGGTTTGGAACTATGGCTACACCTTC. Its translation is CASSLTGVWNYGYTF.

The genes are TRBV14 and TRBJ1-1; TRBD1 matches at 8 bases. V shed 4 bases and J 4 bases; nucleotides not matched to a gene: 8. From germline, CDR1 is SGHDN and CDR2 FVKESK. CDR3 length equals 15 residues. Here the CDR3 DNA reads TGTGCCAGCAGCCGCCTACAGGGGGTCGGCACTGAAGCTTTCTTT. Residues: CASSRLQGVGTEAFF. Based on the CDR3 plus reference TRBV14 and TRBJ1-1, the full variable domain is EAGVTQFPSHSVIEKGQTVTLRCDPISGHDNLYWYRRVMGKEIKFLLHFVKESKQDESGMPNNRFLAERTGGTYSTLKVQPAELEDSGVYFCASSRLQGVGTEAFFGQGTRLTVV.

This clone was detected a few times. The rearrangement links TRBV29-1 to TRBJ2-7, with D uncertain. There are 15 residues in the CDR3. V was trimmed by 4 bases and J by 3 bases, leaving 19 bases between them. Germline assignment: CDR1 SQVTM and CDR2 ANQGSEA. The CDR3 loop is CSVGETPELSYEQYV. DNA of the CDR3: TGCAGCGTTGGAGAGACACCGGAGTTGAGCTACGAGCAGTACGTC.

The rearrangement joins TRBV4-1 to TRBJ2-6; 7 positions agree with TRBD1. V gave up 4 bases and J gave up 0 bases; unmatched junction bases: 18. Germline lookup yields CDR1 MGHRA and CDR2 YSYEKL. The CDR3 contains 21 residues. DNA of the CDR3: TGCGCCAGCAGCCCACTCCCGTTCTCCGGGACAGTTAACTCTGGGGCCAACGTCCTGACTTTC. This encodes CASSPLPFSGTVNSGANVLTF.

This clone has more than one count but fewer than ten. CDR3 loop: CASSPTWEDTQYF. In DNA form, the CDR3 reads TGTGCCAGCAGTCCCACCTGGGAAGATACGCAGTATTTT. V usage is TRBV27 and J usage is TRBJ2-3, with D unresolved. CDR3 length equals 13 residues. Trimming stripped 5 bases from V and 5 bases from J, with 11 bases between. Germline assignment: CDR1 MNHEY and CDR2 SMNVEV (reference sequence).

This clone was counted only a few times. This may arise from a read error, as a much more abundant clone is one base away. The sample contains more than one DNA sequence encoding this CDR3. This sequence joins TRBV2 and TRBJ2-3; TRBD1 agrees at 7 bases. This CDR3 region has 15 residues. V trimming: 3 bases; J trimming: 8 bases; junction bases outside the gene matches: 11. Per the germline V gene, CDR1 is SNHLY and CDR2 is FYNNEI. The CDR3 loop is CASSEGLQGLGTQYF. The CDR3 DNA reads TGTGCCAGCAGTGAGGGGTTACAGGGGCTAGGTACGCAGTATTTT.

This chain connects TRBV5-6 to TRBJ2-1; 9 bases are a match to TRBD2. The ends lost 4 bases at V and 10 bases at J; junction bases unmatched: 6. This CDR3 contains 13 residues. Germline CDR1 is SGHDT and CDR2 is YYEEEE. CDR3 sequence: CASSGGRAREQFF. CDR3 sequence (DNA): TGTGCCAGCAGCGGCGGGAGGGCTCGGGAGCAGTTCTTC. Looking up the rest from reference TRBV5-6 and TRBJ2-1 gives the full variable domain: DAGVTQSPTHLIKTRGQQVTLRCSPKSGHDTVSWYQQALGQGPQFIFQYYEEEERQRGNFPDRFSGHQFPNYSSELNVNALLLGDSALYLCASSGGRAREQFFGPGTRLTVL.

There are a few counts of this clone. The chain has TRBV6-5 and TRBJ2-5, with 8 bases lining up with TRBD2. Losses at the gene ends were 6 bases for V and 5 bases for J; bases not matched to a gene: 11. From germline, CDR1 is MNHEY and CDR2 SVGAGI. The CDR3 sequence is 15 residues long. The CDR3 sequence is CASRKAGVRKETQYF. CDR3 sequence (DNA): TGTGCCAGCAGGAAAGCGGGAGTTAGAAAGGAGACCCAGTACTTC.

This clone has just a few counts. The gene calls are TRBV10-3 and TRBJ1-1, with 7 bases aligning to TRBD1. CDR3 size: 13 residues. Per the germline V gene, CDR1 is ENHRY and CDR2 is SYGVKD. The V gene end was trimmed by 2 bases and the J gene end by 6 bases; junction bases not matched to a gene: 3. In nucleotides, the CDR3 is TGTGCCATCAGTGAGGAGACAGGGTCTGAAGCTTTCTTT. Amino acid sequence: CAISEETGSEAFF.

This clone came up many times. This chain connects TRBV7-2 to TRBJ1-1; tentative D call: TRBD1 (5 bases). CDR1 is SGHTA, CDR2 FQGNSA, per germline. This CDR3 region has 14 residues. V was trimmed by 5 bases and J by 1 base, leaving 11 bases between them. CDR3 DNA: TGTGCCAGCAGCAACCAGGGTGGGAACACTGAAGCTTTCTTT. Protein product: CASSNQGGNTEAFF.

V is TRBV5-4 and J is TRBJ2-1; TRBD2 might be the D (6 bases). The CDR3 is 15 amino acids. Trimming removed 4 bases from V and 2 bases from J, with 13 bases in between. Germline CDR1 is SGHNT and CDR2 is YYREEE (reference sequence). The CDR3 reads CASSPDGGAYNEQFF. CDR3 bases: TGTGCCAGCAGCCCCGACGGCGGGGCCTACAATGAGCAGTTCTTC.

This clone was picked up a small number of times. The CDR3 sequence is CASSSRGFGNTIYF. DNA for the CDR3: TGCGCCAGCAGCTCCAGGGGCTTTGGAAACACCATATATTTT. The V call is TRBV5-1, the J call TRBJ1-3; tentatively, D is TRBD1 (6 bases). The CDR3 sequence is 14 residues long. CDR1 and CDR2 (germline): SGHRS, YFSETQ. V shed 3 bases and J shed 3 bases, with 10 bases lying between them.

In its sample, this clone was seen a few times. A much larger clone sits a single nucleotide away, making a read error possible. The chain links TRBV6-6 to TRBJ2-7, with D maybe TRBD2 (6 bases). Germline V gives CDR1 MNHNY, CDR2 SVGAGI (reference sequence). The CDR3 covers 16 residues. V lost 4 bases to trimming and J lost 1 base, with 17 bases between them. CDR3 protein: CASSFWKGGASYEQYV. In DNA form, the CDR3 reads TGTGCCAGCAGTTTTTGGAAGGGCGGGGCTTCCTACGAGCAGTACGTC.

The V gene is TRBV5-6, the J gene TRBJ2-1; D may be TRBD2 (6 bases). The V end was cut by 4 bases, the J end by 5 bases, with 13 bases between. Germline CDR1 and CDR2: SGHDT and YYEEEE. This CDR3 has 14 amino acids. This chain's CDR3 is CASSGLGGDNEQFF. The CDR3 DNA reads as TGTGCCAGCAGCGGCCTAGGCGGGGACAATGAGCAGTTCTTC.

The sample holds a few counts of this clone. The chain recombines TRBV11-3 with TRBJ2-2; no definite D call. This CDR3 contains 13 residues. Germline assignment: CDR1 SGHNT and CDR2 YENEEA. V shed 0 bases and J shed 7 bases, with 6 bases lying between them. This CDR3 is CASSLDPVGELFF. The CDR3 DNA reads TGTGCCAGCAGCTTAGATCCGGTCGGGGAGCTGTTTTTT.